Sequencing of this T cell receptor (beta chain) was carried out in a study of T-cell memory formation after mild COVID-19. Turning to the study itself: In these data, TCR clusters were largely donor specific. Regarding the study as a whole: Some clones that responded were present in memory (sampled pre-infection), which suggests cross-reactive memory joined. Clones contracting day 15 to 85 were balanced CD4/CD8; later expanders leaned CD4+.

There are many counts of this clonotype. Its antigen is as yet unknown. Germline V gives CDR1 SGHRS, CDR2 YFSETQ. The CDR3 is 19 residues long. After removal of 1 base from V and 4 bases from J, the junction contained 17 bases not matched to a gene. Constant-segment primers served in 5'RACE that generated TCR alpha and TCR beta cDNA libraries bearing sample barcodes and UMIs. TCRdb re-called the 5' RACE reads through MiXCR, storing one row per CDR3 protein. The sample includes hundreds of thousands of distinct CDR3 sequences, 20% seen only once; the top ten take 8.4%. This TCR was sampled from an adult woman who had mild COVID-19 (a few samples of this study predate the infection). Cell type and time point are not known. This chain joins TRBV5-1 and TRBJ2-1; 7 bases are shared with TRBD2. Input material: PBMCs or a T cell subset sorted from them (not recorded which). CDR3 sequence (DNA): TGCGCCAGCAGCTTGTCACGTTACGCGGGAGTTGGGATATACAATGAGCAGTTCTTC. It codes for CASSLSRYAGVGIYNEQFF.